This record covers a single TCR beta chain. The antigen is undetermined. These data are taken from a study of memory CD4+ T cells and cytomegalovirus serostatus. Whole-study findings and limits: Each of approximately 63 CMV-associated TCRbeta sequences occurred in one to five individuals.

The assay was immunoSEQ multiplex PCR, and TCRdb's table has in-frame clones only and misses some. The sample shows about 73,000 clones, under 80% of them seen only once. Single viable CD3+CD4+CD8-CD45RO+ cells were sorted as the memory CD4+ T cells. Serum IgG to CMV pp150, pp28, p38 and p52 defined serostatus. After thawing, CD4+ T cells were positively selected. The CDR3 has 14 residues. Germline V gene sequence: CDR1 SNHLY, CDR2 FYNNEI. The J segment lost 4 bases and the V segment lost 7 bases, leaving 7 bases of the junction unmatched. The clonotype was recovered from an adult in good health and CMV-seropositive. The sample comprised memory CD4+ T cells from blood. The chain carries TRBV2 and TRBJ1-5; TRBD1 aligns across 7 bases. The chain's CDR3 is CASNGAGGNQPQHF. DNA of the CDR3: TGTGCCAGCAACGGTGCAGGGGGAAATCAGCCCCAGCATTTT.